The 29 T cell receptor beta chains listed next were all sequenced from one sample in a study of blood T cell repertoires in COVID-19. Repertoires were generated with immunoSEQ multiplex PCR, while TCRdb's copy carries only in-frame clones and drops some. The sample records approximately 160,000 clones, more than 80% being singletons. Sequencing was performed on peripheral blood. These receptors were taken from a human donor in a cohort sampled during active COVID-19.

The CDR3 region is CASSFGNTEAFF. The DNA of the CDR3 is TGTGCCAGCAGCTTCGGGAACACTGAAGCTTTCTTT. The chain joins TRBV11-2 to TRBJ1-1; D not resolved. In germline, CDR1 is SGHAT, CDR2 FQNNGV. The CDR3 length is 12 residues. Trimming removed 3 bases at V and 1 base at J, with 3 bases between. The variable domain in full, completed from reference TRBV11-2 and TRBJ1-1, reads EAGVAQSPRYKIIEKRQSVAFWCNPISGHATLYWYQQILGQGPKLLIQFQNNGVVDDSQLPKDRFSAERLKGVDSTLKIQPAKLEDSAVYLCASSFGNTEAFFGQGTRLTVV.

This clone was seen once. The J gene is TRBJ2-3, the V gene TRBV11-2; D call uncertain. V shed 2 bases and J shed 4 bases, with 4 bases lying between them. CDR3 length equals 12 residues. Germline loops: CDR1 SGHAT, CDR2 FQNNGV. CDR3: CASSLISDTQYF. CDR3 nucleotides: TGTGCCAGCAGCTTAATATCAGATACGCAGTATTTT.

This clone was detected only a few times. The rearrangement links TRBV19 to TRBJ1-1, with D perhaps matching TRBD1 (6 bases). The CDR3 covers 14 residues. Germline V gene lookup returns CDR1 LNHDA and CDR2 SQIVND (reference sequence). V was clipped by 6 bases and J by 5 bases, with 16 bases between them. The CDR3 region has the DNA TGTGCCAGTAGGGCACAGGGCGAGTGGACTGAAGCTTTCTTT. Its protein product is CASRAQGEWTEAFF. The variable domain in full, with the rest retrieved from reference TRBV19 and TRBJ1-1, is DGGITQSPKYLFRKEGQNVTLSCEQNLNHDAMYWYRQDPGQGLRLIYYSQIVNDFQKGDIAEGYSVSREKKESFPLTVTSAQKNPTAFYLCASRAQGEWTEAFFGQGTRLTVV.

The chain uses TRBV29-1 and TRBJ2-5, with 9 bases that match TRBD1. The CDR3 has 14 amino acids. Losses at the gene ends were 8 bases for V and 2 bases for J; bases not matched to a gene: 9. Germline lookup yields CDR1 SQVTM and CDR2 ANQGSEA. The CDR3 bases are TGCAGCCCCGAGGACAGGGGAATACAAGAGACCCAGTACTTC. The encoded protein is CSPEDRGIQETQYF.

V gene TRBV7-9 combines with J gene TRBJ2-2; D might be TRBD1 (6 bases). The CDR3 sequence is 14 residues long. Germline CDR1 SEHNR, CDR2 FQNEAQ (reference sequence). V was shortened by 8 bases and J by 0 bases, with 10 bases between the two germline ends. CDR3 DNA sequence: TGTGCCAGCGGTACAGGGACGAACACCGGGGAGCTGTTTTTT. Protein sequence: CASGTGTNTGELFF. Filled out from reference TRBV7-9 and TRBJ2-2, the complete variable domain reads DTGVSQNPRHKITKRGQNVTFRCDPISEHNRLYWYRQTLGQGPEFLTYFQNEAQLEKSRLLSDRFSAERPKGSFSTLEIQRTEQGDSAMYLCASGTGTNTGELFFGEGSRLTVL.

The V gene is TRBV7-2, the J gene TRBJ2-4; the match to TRBD2 covers 8 bases. Per germline, CDR1 SGHTA and CDR2 FQGNSA. The CDR3 runs to 16 residues. V shed 4 bases and J 1 base; nucleotides not matched to a gene: 6. In DNA, the CDR3 is TGTGCCAGCAGCTCACCGCGGGGGGCGGCCAAAAACATTCAGTACTTC. It yields the protein CASSSPRGAAKNIQYF.

V is TRBV9 and J is TRBJ2-3, with 14 bases lining up with TRBD2. J was trimmed by 6 bases and V by 2 bases; bases with no gene match: 5. The germline V gene has CDR1 SGDLS and CDR2 YYNGEE. The CDR3 has 16 residues. The CDR3, as DNA: TGTGCCAGCAGCGTTCCGACTAGCGGGGGGGCTGATACGCAGTATTTT. It encodes CASSVPTSGGADTQYF.

The genes are TRBV5-6 and TRBJ1-2; a weak D match, TRBD1 (6 bases). With 3 bases removed from V and 4 bases from J, the gap between germline ends came to 10 bases. This CDR3 region has 13 residues. CDR1 and CDR2 (germline): SGHDT, YYEEEE. CDR3 sequence (DNA): TGTGCCAGCAGCTCAATAGGGGGCTATGGCTACACCTTC. Its translation is CASSSIGGYGYTF.

The J gene is TRBJ2-3, the V gene TRBV3-1 (or the pseudogene TRBV3-2); 9 bases line up with TRBD2. V dropped 0 bases and J dropped 2; count of bases not matched to a gene: 6. Germline CDR1 LGHDT, CDR2 YNNKEL (reference sequence). The CDR3 spans 17 residues. The DNA of the CDR3 is TGTGCCAGCAGCCAAGATTGCGGGGGGGCCGACACAGATACGCAGTATTTT. Protein product: CASSQDCGGADTDTQYF.

V is TRBV9 and J is TRBJ2-5; D gene uncertain. Germline V gene sequence: CDR1 SGDLS, CDR2 YYNGEE. The CDR3 sequence is 13 residues long. V shed 4 bases and J shed 3 bases, with 10 bases lying between them. CDR3 sequence (DNA): TGTGCCAGCAGCCTCGGGTACAAAGAGACCCAGTACTTC. As protein: CASSLGYKETQYF.

V and J are TRBV7-9 and TRBJ2-7; D gene uncertain. The germline V and J ends were trimmed by 3 bases and 3 bases, with 12 bases remaining between them. Per germline, CDR1 SEHNR and CDR2 FQNEAQ (reference sequence). The CDR3 totals 14 residues. CDR3 amino acids: CASSFAGTNYEQYF. The CDR3, as DNA: TGTGCCAGCAGCTTCGCTGGCACTAACTACGAGCAGTACTTC.

This rearrangement joins TRBV5-8 to TRBJ1-2; D is possibly TRBD1 (6 bases). The CDR3 has 16 amino acids. Germline CDR1 SGHTS, CDR2 YDEGEE. Trimming took off 5 bases at V and 3 bases at J, with 20 bases between the two ends. For the CDR3, the DNA is TGTGCCAGCAGGTCCCCCCGCATGGGGGCCGACTATGGCTACACCTTC. It yields the protein CASRSPRMGADYGYTF.

This chain connects TRBV5-1 to TRBJ2-2, with D perhaps TRBD1 (6 bases). CDR1 is SGHRS and CDR2 is YFSETQ in the germline V gene. The CDR3 loop spans 12 amino acids. V lost 2 bases, J lost 7 bases, and 6 bases lay in between. The CDR3 nucleotides read TGCGCCAGCAGCTTACAGGGCGGGGAGCTGTTTTTT. This gives the protein CASSLQGGELFF.

This clone is a singleton in its sample. This chain connects TRBV11-2 to TRBJ2-5; the D is unclear. Germline V gene data show CDR1 as SGHAT and CDR2 as FQNNGV. Trimming took off 0 bases at V and 7 bases at J, with 15 bases between the two ends. CDR3 length: 15 residues. The CDR3 sequence is CASSLDLVSTGTQYF. The DNA for the CDR3 is TGTGCCAGCAGCTTAGATCTTGTATCCACGGGGACCCAGTACTTC.

V usage is TRBV28 and J usage is TRBJ1-6; 10 bases fit TRBD1. The CDR3 extends over 16 amino acids. V shed 4 bases, J shed 7 bases, and the junction held 7 bases outside the gene matches. CDR1 and CDR2 (germline): MDHEN, SYDVKM. The CDR3 spells CASSYPQGQGNSPLHF. The CDR3, as DNA: TGTGCCAGCAGTTACCCCCAGGGACAGGGGAATTCACCCCTCCACTTT.

The chain couples TRBV3-1 (or the pseudogene TRBV3-2) to TRBJ1-6; D is perhaps TRBD1 (6 bases). Germline values: CDR1 LGHDT, CDR2 YNNKEL (reference sequence). The CDR3 consists of 17 residues. The V gene lost 1 base and the J gene lost 9 bases, with 19 bases spanning the gap. The DNA for the CDR3 is TGTGCCAGCAGCCAAGGAGGGGGGGGGCGAGGCGGTTCACCCCTCCACTTT. Translating gives CASSQGGGGRGGSPLHF.

The CDR3 region is CASNSGGPGYEQYF. The CDR3 region has the DNA TGTGCCAGTAATAGCGGGGGGCCAGGGTACGAGCAGTACTTC. The V and J genes are TRBV28 and TRBJ2-7, with 10 positions matching TRBD2. V dropped 9 bases and J dropped 4; count of bases not matched to a gene: 9. The CDR3 runs 14 residues. Per the germline V gene, CDR1 is MDHEN and CDR2 is SYDVKM. Looking up the rest from reference TRBV28 and TRBJ2-7 gives the full variable domain: DVKVTQSSRYLVKRTGEKVFLECVQDMDHENMFWYRQDPGLGLRLIYFSYDVKMKEKGDIPEGYSVSREKKERFSLILESASTNQTSMYLCASNSGGPGYEQYFGPGTRLTVT.

Only one count was recorded for this clone. The chain is built from TRBV7-8 and TRBJ2-1; TRBD2 aligns across 10 bases. CDR3 size: 16 residues. V dropped 5 bases and J dropped 10; count of bases not matched to a gene: 14. Germline V CDR1 and CDR2: SGHVS, FQNEAQ. DNA of the CDR3: TGTGCCAGCAGCACGAAACCCCTAGCGGGAGAGTGGGAGCAGTTCTTC. This codes for CASSTKPLAGEWEQFF. The full variable domain, rest sourced from reference TRBV7-8 and TRBJ2-1, is GAGVSQSPRYKVAKRGQDVALRCDPISGHVSLFWYQQALGQGPEFLTYFQNEAQLDKSGLPSDRFFAERPEGSVSTLKIQRTQQEDSAVYLCASSTKPLAGEWEQFFGPGTRLTVL.

The sample holds many counts of this clone. The chain links TRBV5-1 to TRBJ2-5, with D perhaps matching TRBD1 (6 bases). The CDR3 covers 14 residues. Germline-derived CDR1 and CDR2 are SGHRS and YFSETQ. V dropped 4 bases and J dropped 2 bases, with 12 bases sitting between them. Here the CDR3 DNA reads TGCGCCAGCAGCCCGGACAGTCTACAAGAGACCCAGTACTTC. Translated: CASSPDSLQETQYF.

The chain employs TRBV5-1 and TRBJ2-1, with 9 bases lining up with TRBD2. Germline V gene sequence: CDR1 SGHRS, CDR2 YFSETQ. This CDR3 has 16 amino acids. V shed 1 base, J shed 9 bases, and the junction held 11 bases outside the gene matches. The CDR3 loop is CASSLTLAGAGGEQFF. DNA for the CDR3: TGCGCCAGCAGCTTGACCTTAGCGGGAGCAGGGGGTGAGCAGTTCTTC.

V usage is TRBV9 and J usage is TRBJ1-2; D possibly corresponds to TRBD1 (6 bases). Trimming removed 3 bases at V and 2 bases at J, with 11 bases between. This CDR3 contains 14 residues. CDR1 SGDLS and CDR2 YYNGEE come from the germline V gene. The CDR3 loop reads CASSARGSNYGYTF. The CDR3 nucleotides read TGTGCCAGCAGCGCCAGGGGATCAAACTATGGCTACACCTTC.

The V and J genes are TRBV19 and TRBJ1-5, with D maybe TRBD1 (6 bases). V was clipped by 10 bases and J by 5 bases, with 15 bases between them. Germline CDR1 LNHDA, CDR2 SQIVND (reference sequence). The length of the CDR3 is 13 residues. The CDR3 spells CATRGGRDQPQHF. The CDR3 DNA reads TGTGCCACCCGGGGGGGGCGGGATCAGCCCCAGCATTTT.

V and J are TRBV10-3 and TRBJ1-1; D possibly corresponds to TRBD1 (6 bases). V gave up 10 bases and J gave up 4 bases, with 16 bases separating them. The CDR3 consists of 13 residues. CDR1 and CDR2 (germline): ENHRY, SYGVKD. CDR3 amino acids: CASRKGGVTEAFF. The CDR3 DNA sequence: TGTGCCAGCCGAAAAGGGGGGGTCACTGAAGCTTTCTTT.

The chain joins TRBV6-5 to TRBJ2-4; possibly TRBD2 for D (5 bases). The CDR3 totals 15 residues. Germline lookup yields CDR1 MNHEY and CDR2 SVGAGI. V was shortened by 7 bases and J by 3 bases, with 16 bases between the two germline ends. The CDR3: CASTLHTRVKNIQYF. Here the CDR3 DNA reads TGTGCCAGCACCTTACACACGAGGGTCAAAAACATTCAGTACTTC.

The chain is built from TRBV5-6 and TRBJ2-1; D unresolved. There are 14 residues in the CDR3. Trimming pared 2 bases from V and 8 bases from J, leaving 14 bases between. CDR1 and CDR2 from the germline V gene are SGHDT and YYEEEE. The CDR3 spells CASSLVRRIYEQFF. The CDR3 DNA reads as TGTGCCAGCAGCTTAGTCCGCAGGATTTATGAGCAGTTCTTC.

This clone was seen only a few times. J is TRBJ2-7 and V is TRBV7-9; 8 bases are shared with TRBD2. The germline gives CDR1 SEHNR, CDR2 FQNEAQ (reference sequence). The trim removed 4 bases at V and 2 bases at J, leaving 7 bases unmatched. The CDR3 contains 15 residues. This CDR3 is CASSSISGTAYEQYF. The CDR3 DNA follows: TGTGCCAGCAGCTCGATTAGCGGGACGGCCTACGAGCAGTACTTC.

This chain joins TRBV19 and TRBJ2-1, with D possibly matching TRBD2 (5 bases). The CDR3 spans 13 residues. Germline V gene sequence: CDR1 LNHDA, CDR2 SQIVND (reference sequence). Trimming removed 1 base at V and 9 bases at J, with 10 bases between. CDR3 sequence reads: CASSIGLAGEQFF. The CDR3 bases are TGTGCCAGTAGTATAGGGCTAGCAGGTGAGCAGTTCTTC. Together with reference TRBV19 and TRBJ2-1, the CDR3 gives the full variable domain: DGGITQSPKYLFRKEGQNVTLSCEQNLNHDAMYWYRQDPGQGLRLIYYSQIVNDFQKGDIAEGYSVSREKKESFPLTVTSAQKNPTAFYLCASSIGLAGEQFFGPGTRLTVL.

The CDR3 spells CASRVRGSSGANVLTF. The DNA of the CDR3 is TGCGCCAGCAGGGTACGGGGGAGCTCTGGGGCCAACGTCCTGACTTTC. The chain combines TRBV5-1 with TRBJ2-6; maybe TRBD2 (6 bases). Trimming left V 5 bases short and J 0 bases short, with 12 bases between. The CDR3 is 16 residues long. Germline lookup yields CDR1 SGHRS and CDR2 YFSETQ.

The chain recombines TRBV7-2 with TRBJ2-5, with a tentative D call TRBD1 (7 bases). The germline V and J ends were trimmed by 5 bases and 5 bases, with 15 bases remaining between them. This CDR3 has 14 residues. The germline gives CDR1 SGHTA, CDR2 FQGNSA. The CDR3 protein is CASSRQQGGETQYF. Here the CDR3 DNA reads TGTGCCAGCAGCCGCCAGCAGGGGGGCGAGACCCAGTACTTC.